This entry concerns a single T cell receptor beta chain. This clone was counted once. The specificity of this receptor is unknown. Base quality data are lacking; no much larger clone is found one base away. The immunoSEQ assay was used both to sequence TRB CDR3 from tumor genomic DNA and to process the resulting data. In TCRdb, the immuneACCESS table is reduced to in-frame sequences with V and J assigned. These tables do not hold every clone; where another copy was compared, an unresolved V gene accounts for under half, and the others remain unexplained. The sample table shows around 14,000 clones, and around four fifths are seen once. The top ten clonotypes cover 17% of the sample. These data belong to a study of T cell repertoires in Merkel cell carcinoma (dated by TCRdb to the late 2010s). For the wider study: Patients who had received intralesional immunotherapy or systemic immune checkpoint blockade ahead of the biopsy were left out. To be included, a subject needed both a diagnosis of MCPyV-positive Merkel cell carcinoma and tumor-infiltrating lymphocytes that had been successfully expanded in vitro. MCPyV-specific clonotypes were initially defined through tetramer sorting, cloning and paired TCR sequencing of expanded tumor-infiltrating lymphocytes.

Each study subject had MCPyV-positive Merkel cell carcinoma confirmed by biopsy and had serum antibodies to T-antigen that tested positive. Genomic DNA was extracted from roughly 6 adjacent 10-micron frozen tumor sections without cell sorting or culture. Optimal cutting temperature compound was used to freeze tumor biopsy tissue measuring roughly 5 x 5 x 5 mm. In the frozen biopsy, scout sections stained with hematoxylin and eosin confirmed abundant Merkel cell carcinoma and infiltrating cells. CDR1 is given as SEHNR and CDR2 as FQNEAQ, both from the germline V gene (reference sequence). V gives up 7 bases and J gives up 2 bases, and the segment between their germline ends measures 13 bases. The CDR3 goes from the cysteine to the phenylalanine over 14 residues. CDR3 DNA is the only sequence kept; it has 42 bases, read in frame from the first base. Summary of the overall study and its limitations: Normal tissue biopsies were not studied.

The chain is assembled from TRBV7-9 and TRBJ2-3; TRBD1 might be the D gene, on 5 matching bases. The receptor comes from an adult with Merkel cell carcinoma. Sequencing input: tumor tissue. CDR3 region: CASNRGEYTDTQYF. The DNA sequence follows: TGTGCCAGCAATAGGGGTGAATACACAGATACGCAGTATTTT.